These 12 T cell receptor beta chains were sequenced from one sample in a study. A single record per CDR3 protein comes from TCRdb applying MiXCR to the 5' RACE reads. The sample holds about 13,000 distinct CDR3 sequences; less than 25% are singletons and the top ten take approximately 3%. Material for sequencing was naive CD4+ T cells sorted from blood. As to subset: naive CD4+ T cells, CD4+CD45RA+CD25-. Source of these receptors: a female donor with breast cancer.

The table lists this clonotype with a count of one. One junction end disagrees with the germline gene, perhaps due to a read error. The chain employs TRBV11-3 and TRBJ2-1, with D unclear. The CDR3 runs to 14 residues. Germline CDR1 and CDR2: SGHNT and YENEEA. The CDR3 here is CASSPNGVYTEQVF. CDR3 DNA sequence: TGTGCCAGCAGCCCTAATGGGGTATACACTGAGCAGGTCTTC. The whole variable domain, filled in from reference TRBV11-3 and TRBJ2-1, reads EAGVVQSPRYKIIEKKQPVAFWCNPISGHNTLYWYLQNLGQGPELLIRYENEEAVDDSQLPKDRFSAERLKGVDSTLKIQPAELGDSAVYLCASSPNGVYTEQVFGPGTRLTVL.

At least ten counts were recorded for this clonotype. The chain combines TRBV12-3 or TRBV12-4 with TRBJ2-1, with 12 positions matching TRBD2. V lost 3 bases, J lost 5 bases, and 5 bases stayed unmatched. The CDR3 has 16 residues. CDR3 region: CASSFRLAGGNNEQFF. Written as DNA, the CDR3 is TGTGCCAGCAGTTTCCGGCTAGCGGGAGGGAACAATGAGCAGTTCTTC.

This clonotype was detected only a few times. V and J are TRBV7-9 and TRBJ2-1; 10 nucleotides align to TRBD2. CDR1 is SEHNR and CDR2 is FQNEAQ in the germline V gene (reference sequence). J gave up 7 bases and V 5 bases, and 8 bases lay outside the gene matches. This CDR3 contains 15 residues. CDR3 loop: CASSPPGLASNEQFF. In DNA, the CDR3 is TGTGCCAGCAGCCCCCCGGGACTAGCGAGTAATGAGCAGTTCTTC.

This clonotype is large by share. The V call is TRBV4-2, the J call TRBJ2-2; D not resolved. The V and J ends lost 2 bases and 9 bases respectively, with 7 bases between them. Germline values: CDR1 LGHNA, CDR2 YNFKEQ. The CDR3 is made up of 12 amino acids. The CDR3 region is CASSQLNRELFF. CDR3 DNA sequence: TGTGCCAGCAGCCAACTCAATCGGGAGCTGTTTTTT.

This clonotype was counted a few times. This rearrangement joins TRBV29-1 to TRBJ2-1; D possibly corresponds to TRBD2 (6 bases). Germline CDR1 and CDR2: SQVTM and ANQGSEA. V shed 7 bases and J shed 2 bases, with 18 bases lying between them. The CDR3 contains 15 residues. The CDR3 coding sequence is TGCAGCGCCCCCACTGGGGGAGGCCCCTACAATGAGCAGTTCTTC. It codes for CSAPTGGGPYNEQFF.

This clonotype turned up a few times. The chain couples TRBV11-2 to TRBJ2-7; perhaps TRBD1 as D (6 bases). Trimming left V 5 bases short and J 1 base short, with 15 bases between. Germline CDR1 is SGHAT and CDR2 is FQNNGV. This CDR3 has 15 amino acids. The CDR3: CASSPNRAGSYEQYF. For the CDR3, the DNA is TGTGCCAGCAGCCCGAACAGGGCCGGATCCTACGAGCAGTACTTC.

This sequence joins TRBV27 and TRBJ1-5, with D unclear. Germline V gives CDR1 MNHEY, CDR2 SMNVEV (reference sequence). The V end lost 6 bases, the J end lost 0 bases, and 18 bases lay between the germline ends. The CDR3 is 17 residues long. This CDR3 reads CASSPRSGRVSNQPQHF. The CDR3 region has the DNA TGTGCCAGCAGCCCCCGGAGCGGCCGGGTTAGCAATCAGCCCCAGCATTTT.

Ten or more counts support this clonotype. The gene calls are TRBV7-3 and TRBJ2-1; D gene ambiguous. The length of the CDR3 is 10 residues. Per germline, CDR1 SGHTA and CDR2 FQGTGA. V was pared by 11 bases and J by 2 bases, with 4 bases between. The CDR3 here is CAPAYNEQFF. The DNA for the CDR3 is TGTGCCCCCGCCTACAATGAGCAGTTCTTC.

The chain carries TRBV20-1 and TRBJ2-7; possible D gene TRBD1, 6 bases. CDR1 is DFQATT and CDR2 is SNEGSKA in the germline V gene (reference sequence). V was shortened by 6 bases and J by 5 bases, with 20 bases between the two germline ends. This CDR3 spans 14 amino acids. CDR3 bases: TGCAGTGCGCTCGCCCTCCAGGGGTCCCACGAGCAGTACTTC. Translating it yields CSALALQGSHEQYF.

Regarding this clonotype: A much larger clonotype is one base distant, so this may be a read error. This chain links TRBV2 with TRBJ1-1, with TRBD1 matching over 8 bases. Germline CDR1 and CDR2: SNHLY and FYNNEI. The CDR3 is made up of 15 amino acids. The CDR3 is CTSRIETGVNTEAFF. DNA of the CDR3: TGTACCAGCAGGATCGAGACAGGGGTAAACACTGAAGCTTTCTTT.

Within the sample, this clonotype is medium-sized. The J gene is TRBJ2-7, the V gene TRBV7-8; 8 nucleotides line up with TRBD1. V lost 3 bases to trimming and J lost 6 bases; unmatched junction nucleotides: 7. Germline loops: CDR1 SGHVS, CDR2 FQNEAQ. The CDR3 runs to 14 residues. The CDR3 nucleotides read TGTGCCAGCAGCTTTCTGACAGGGGACCCCGAGCAGTACTTC. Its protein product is CASSFLTGDPEQYF.

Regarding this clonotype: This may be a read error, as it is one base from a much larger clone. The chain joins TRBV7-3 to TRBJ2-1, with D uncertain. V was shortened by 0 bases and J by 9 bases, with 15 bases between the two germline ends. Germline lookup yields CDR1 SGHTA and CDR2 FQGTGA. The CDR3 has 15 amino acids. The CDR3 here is CASSLTKTCTVEQFF. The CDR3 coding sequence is TGTGCCAGCAGCTTAACCAAGACTTGCACAGTTGAGCAGTTCTTC.